These T cell receptor beta chains were read from a single sample in a study of blood T cell repertoires in COVID-19. Repertoires were generated with immunoSEQ multiplex PCR, while TCRdb's copy carries only in-frame clones and drops some. The sample comprises around 500,000 clones, approximately 85% of which are singletons, and 3.2% rests with the top ten. Sequencing was performed on peripheral blood. The receptor source for this set is a human donor in a cohort sampled during active COVID-19. The CDR3 runs from the conserved cysteine through the conserved F or W. Each record gives: V gene, clone size, J gene, D gene, CDR3 DNA, CDR3 protein. A D gene is named only where the DNA matches it firmly. Size is stated for part of the rows, as once, few or many counts, or as a class when the clone is expanded.

v_call: TRBV30; clone_size: NA; j_call: TRBJ2-7; d_call: TRBD1; cdr3_nt: TGTGCCTGGATTCGGGACAGGGGATTTCACGAGCAGTACTTC; cdr3_aa: CAWIRDRGFHEQYF
v_call: TRBV23-1; clone_size: NA; j_call: TRBJ1-5; d_call: NA; cdr3_nt: TGCGCCAGCAGTCTCTACAGACCCCCGTTGAGCAATCAGCCCCAGCATTTT; cdr3_aa: CASSLYRPPLSNQPQHF
v_call: TRBV2; clone_size: NA; j_call: TRBJ2-5; d_call: NA; cdr3_nt: TGTGCCAGCAAGGTCGACACCCAAGAGACCCAGTACTTC; cdr3_aa: CASKVDTQETQYF
v_call: TRBV7-2; clone_size: NA; j_call: TRBJ2-6; d_call: NA; cdr3_nt: TGTGCCAGCAGTTTAGTAGGGGCGCGGGGGGCCAACGTCCTGACTTTC; cdr3_aa: CASSLVGARGANVLTF
v_call: TRBV30; clone_size: NA; j_call: TRBJ2-5; d_call: NA; cdr3_nt: TGTGCCTGGAGTTCCTCTCCCGGGTGGCCCCAGTACTTC; cdr3_aa: CAWSSSPGWPQYF
v_call: TRBV7-6; clone_size: NA; j_call: TRBJ2-7; d_call: NA; cdr3_nt: TGTGCCAGCGTTAGCCTAACCAGCTCCTACGAGCAGTACTTC; cdr3_aa: CASVSLTSSYEQYF
v_call: TRBV5-3; clone_size: NA; j_call: TRBJ2-1; d_call: NA; cdr3_nt: TGTGCCAGAAGCCCCTGCGGCCCTGGCTCCTACAATGAGCAGTTCTTC; cdr3_aa: CARSPCGPGSYNEQFF
v_call: TRBV13; clone_size: NA; j_call: TRBJ2-7; d_call: TRBD1; cdr3_nt: TGTGCCAGCAGCTGGGGGGGACAGGGCAGCTCCTACGAGCAGTACTTC; cdr3_aa: CASSWGGQGSSYEQYF
v_call: TRBV28; clone_size: NA; j_call: TRBJ1-2; d_call: NA; cdr3_nt: TGTGCCAGCAGCCGAACAGACTATGGCTACACCTTC; cdr3_aa: CASSRTDYGYTF
v_call: TRBV4-3; clone_size: NA; j_call: TRBJ2-3; d_call: TRBD2; cdr3_nt: TGCGCCAGCAGCCAAGATTTGAGGACTAGCGGCCCTAGCACAGATACGCAGTATTTT; cdr3_aa: CASSQDLRTSGPSTDTQYF
v_call: TRBV30; clone_size: many; j_call: TRBJ2-7; d_call: TRBD2; cdr3_nt: TGTGCCGGCGGGGGGTACGAGCAGTACTTC; cdr3_aa: CAGGGYEQYF